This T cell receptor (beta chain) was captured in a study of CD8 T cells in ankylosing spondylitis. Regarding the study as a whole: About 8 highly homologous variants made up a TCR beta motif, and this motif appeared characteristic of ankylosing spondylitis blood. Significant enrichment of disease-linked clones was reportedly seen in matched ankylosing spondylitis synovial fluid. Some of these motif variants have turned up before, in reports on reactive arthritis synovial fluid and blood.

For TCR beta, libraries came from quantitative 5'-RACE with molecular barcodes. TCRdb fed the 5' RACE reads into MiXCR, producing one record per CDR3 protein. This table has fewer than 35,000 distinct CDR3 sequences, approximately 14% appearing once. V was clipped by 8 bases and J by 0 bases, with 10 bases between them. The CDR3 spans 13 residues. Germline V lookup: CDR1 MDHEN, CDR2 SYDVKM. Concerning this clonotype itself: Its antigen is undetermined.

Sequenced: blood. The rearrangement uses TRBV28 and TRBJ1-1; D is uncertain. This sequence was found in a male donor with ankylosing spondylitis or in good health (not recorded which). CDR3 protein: CASGARMNTEAFF. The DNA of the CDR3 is TGTGCCAGCGGCGCCCGGATGAACACTGAAGCTTTCTTT.